The sequence of this TCR beta chain was determined in a study of blood T cell repertoires in COVID-19. Study details: Samples of COVID-19 (acute and convalescent) were obtained from the United States, Italy and Spain. From T cells, B-cell-depleted T cells, or PBMCs came the material, which was cDNA or gDNA.

This clone was detected a few times. Authors' methods: Cell counts per sample came from amplifying reference gene primers. Method: immunoSEQ multiplex PCR; TCRdb's copy keeps in-frame clones and lacks some. V, J and clone size reflect that table, while D and trimming were determined from the DNA. Of 200,000 to 250,000 clones listed, 83% are singletons. V was cut by 1 base and J by 4 bases, with 7 bases left in between. The CDR3 loop spans 13 amino acids. CDR1 LGHDT and CDR2 YNNKEL come from the germline V gene (reference sequence). The source material was peripheral blood. This sequence was found in a woman aged 45-60 years with acute or convalescent COVID-19. V is TRBV3-1 (or the pseudogene TRBV3-2) and J is TRBJ2-5; maybe TRBD2 (5 bases). This chain's CDR3 is CASSQVEGETQYF. The CDR3, as DNA: TGTGCCAGCAGCCAAGTTGAGGGAGAGACCCAGTACTTC.